A single TCR beta chain is shown here with its context. Its antigen is as yet unknown. This sample stems from a study of T cell responses to AZD1222 COVID-19 vaccine. Whole-study findings and limits: Just 5 to 7 AZD1222 recipients were seropositive at baseline. As reported, nearly half of all spike-specific TCRs target variant regions that are unmutated.

The method was immunoSEQ multiplex PCR; TCRdb's version includes in-frame clones alone and lacks a portion of them. The sample lists about 68,000 clones; 88% were seen once. This sample comprised peripheral blood, obtained on day 0 of AZD1222 vaccination. This receptor was identified in an adult in good health.

The CDR3 DNA reads as TGTGCCACCAGCAGAGAACCGGAGGTTAATGAGCAGTTCTTC. Its protein product is CATSREPEVNEQFF. V usage is TRBV15 and J usage is TRBJ2-1; tentatively, D is TRBD2 (5 bases). From germline, CDR1 is LNHNV and CDR2 YYDKDF (reference sequence). This CDR3 comprises 14 residues. The germline V and J ends were trimmed by 0 bases and 7 bases, with 10 bases remaining between them.